These 17 T cell receptor beta chains originate from one sample sequenced in a study of Tregs in tolerant kidney transplant recipients. Clones were read by immunoSEQ multiplex PCR, and TCRdb kept only the in-frame ones, dropping some. The sample lists about 240,000 clones, about 80% occurring once. The sequenced material came from CD4+ T cells from blood. The origin of the receptors is a human donor in good health.

V gene TRBV11-3 combines with J gene TRBJ2-1, with D uncertain. The CDR3 length is 15 residues. Germline CDR1 reads SGHNT; CDR2 reads YENEEA. V gave up 0 bases and J gave up 1 base, with 7 bases separating them. This CDR3 reads CASSLEGKSYNEQFF. CDR3 in DNA: TGTGCCAGCAGCTTAGAGGGGAAATCCTACAATGAGCAGTTCTTC.

The chain couples TRBV2 to TRBJ1-2, with a weak D call TRBD1 (6 bases). This CDR3 region has 18 residues. V lost 2 bases to trimming and J lost 0 bases, with 19 bases between them. The germline V gene encodes CDR1 SNHLY and CDR2 FYNNEI. The CDR3 region has the DNA TGTGCCAGCAGTGAAAGGTCCAGGGGCGCCAAAGCTAACTATGGCTACACCTTC. It encodes CASSERSRGAKANYGYTF.

The chain combines TRBV5-1 with TRBJ2-3; D ambiguous. Germline V gene sequence: CDR1 SGHRS, CDR2 YFSETQ. The CDR3 is 15 amino acids. Trimming removed 1 base at V and 2 bases at J, with 11 bases between. Written as DNA, the CDR3 is TGCGCCAGCAGCTTGACAAACGAATACACAGATACGCAGTATTTT. Residues: CASSLTNEYTDTQYF.

The gene calls are TRBV25-1 and TRBJ1-5, with 8 nucleotides matching TRBD1. The V gene end was trimmed by 2 bases and the J gene end by 3 bases; junction bases not matched to a gene: 3. This CDR3 contains 15 residues. Germline loops: CDR1 MGHDK, CDR2 SYGVNS. The CDR3 DNA reads as TGTGCCAGCAGTGAAACGACAGGGGTCAATCAGCCCCAGCATTTT. The encoded protein is CASSETTGVNQPQHF. The whole variable domain, filled in from reference TRBV25-1 and TRBJ1-5, reads EADIYQTPRYLVIGTGKKITLECSQTMGHDKMYWYQQDPGMELHLIHYSYGVNSTEKGDLSSESTVSRIRTEHFPLTLESARPSHTSQYLCASSETTGVNQPQHFGDGTRLSIL.

The chain uses TRBV11-3 and TRBJ2-5; the D call may be TRBD1 or TRBD2 (5 bases each). V was clipped by 2 bases and J by 5 bases, with 15 bases between them. The CDR3 loop spans 15 amino acids. Per germline, CDR1 SGHNT and CDR2 YENEEA. CDR3 amino acids: CASSLIGTPKETQYF. In DNA, the CDR3 is TGTGCCAGCAGCTTAATCGGGACGCCGAAGGAGACCCAGTACTTC. The full variable domain, in which reference TRBV11-3 and TRBJ2-5 provide the parts outside the CDR3, is EAGVVQSPRYKIIEKKQPVAFWCNPISGHNTLYWYLQNLGQGPELLIRYENEEAVDDSQLPKDRFSAERLKGVDSTLKIQPAELGDSAVYLCASSLIGTPKETQYFGPGTRLLVL.

V gene TRBV4-1 combines with J gene TRBJ1-2; no definite D call. The germline V gene encodes CDR1 MGHRA and CDR2 YSYEKL. With 0 bases removed from V and 4 bases from J, the gap between germline ends came to 6 bases. The CDR3 has 13 amino acids. The CDR3 sequence is CASSQDSGYGYTF. The CDR3 DNA reads TGCGCCAGCAGCCAAGATAGCGGCTATGGCTACACCTTC.

This clone was found a few times. As DNA, the CDR3 is TGTGCCACCAGCAGAGATTCATCGTACGAGCAGTACTTC. Translating it yields CATSRDSSYEQYF. The chain combines TRBV15 with TRBJ2-7; D gene ambiguous. The V and J ends lost 0 bases and 4 bases respectively, with 7 bases between them. The CDR3 has 13 amino acids. Germline assignment: CDR1 LNHNV and CDR2 YYDKDF (reference sequence).

The chain employs TRBV18 and TRBJ2-1; 8 nucleotides line up with TRBD1. After removal of 3 bases from V and 5 bases from J, the junction contained 6 bases not matched to a gene. CDR3 length: 15 amino acids. Germline lookup yields CDR1 KGHSH and CDR2 LQKENI. CDR3 protein: CASSPARTGNNEQFF. CDR3 in DNA: TGTGCCAGCTCACCCGCCCGGACAGGGAACAATGAGCAGTTCTTC.

V usage is TRBV4-1 and J usage is TRBJ2-5, with D perhaps matching TRBD2 (6 bases). Trimming took 0 bases from V and 5 from J, leaving 13 bases between them. There are 15 residues in the CDR3. Germline CDR1 MGHRA, CDR2 YSYEKL. As DNA, the CDR3 is TGCGCCAGCAGCCAAGATCCGGGGGTGAGGGAGACCCAGTACTTC. Its protein product is CASSQDPGVRETQYF.

The rearrangement links TRBV4-2 to TRBJ1-4, with D perhaps matching TRBD1 (6 bases). The CDR3 runs 15 residues. Trimming cost V 1 base and J 5 bases, with 11 bases left between them. The germline CDR1 and CDR2 sequences are LGHNA and YNFKEQ. CDR3 DNA sequence: TGTGCCAGCAGCCAAGGTCGCGGGGGCAATGAAAAACTGTTTTTT. Translation gives CASSQGRGGNEKLFF.

This sequence joins TRBV6-1 and TRBJ2-6; D may be TRBD1 (6 bases). The CDR3 is 15 amino acids. V lost 4 bases to trimming and J lost 0 bases, with 7 bases between them. The V gene's germline CDR1 is MNHNS and CDR2 SASEGT. The CDR3 sequence is CASSGQVSGANVLTF. The CDR3 DNA sequence: TGTGCCAGCAGTGGACAGGTCTCTGGGGCCAACGTCCTGACTTTC.

The chain is built from TRBV11-2 and TRBJ1-5; the D gene is possibly TRBD1 (6 bases). The CDR3 spans 15 residues. Germline-derived CDR1 and CDR2 are SGHAT and FQNNGV. The germline V and J ends were trimmed by 1 base and 1 base, with 8 bases remaining between them. CDR3 region: CASSLAGGSNQPQHF. CDR3 nucleotides: TGTGCCAGCAGCTTAGCTGGGGGCAGCAATCAGCCCCAGCATTTT. Full variable domain (remainder filled in from reference TRBV11-2 and TRBJ1-5): EAGVAQSPRYKIIEKRQSVAFWCNPISGHATLYWYQQILGQGPKLLIQFQNNGVVDDSQLPKDRFSAERLKGVDSTLKIQPAKLEDSAVYLCASSLAGGSNQPQHFGDGTRLSIL.

The genes are TRBV18 and TRBJ2-1; 7 bases are a match to TRBD2. V dropped 3 bases and J dropped 1; count of bases not matched to a gene: 6. The CDR3 length is 16 residues. Germline lookup yields CDR1 KGHSH and CDR2 LQKENI. CDR3 DNA sequence: TGTGCCAGCTCACCCCGAGGCGGGAGTTCCTACAATGAGCAGTTCTTC. Translation: CASSPRGGSSYNEQFF.

The chain links TRBV6-1 to TRBJ2-1; the D gene could be TRBD1 or TRBD2 (6 bases each). Germline V gene sequence: CDR1 MNHNS, CDR2 SASEGT. The CDR3 consists of 15 residues. Trimming removed 2 bases at V and 3 bases at J, with 11 bases between. CDR3 DNA: TGTGCCAGCAGTGAAAACGGGGGCCTCTACAATGAGCAGTTCTTC. This gives the protein CASSENGGLYNEQFF.

The chain joins TRBV6-5 to TRBJ2-3; 7 bases agree with TRBD2. Germline V gene lookup returns CDR1 MNHEY and CDR2 SVGAGI. The CDR3 has 15 residues. V lost 0 bases, J lost 6 bases, and 6 bases stayed unmatched. Here the CDR3 DNA reads TGTGCCAGCAGTTACTCGAGCGGGACTCTCGATACGCAGTATTTT. Translating it yields CASSYSSGTLDTQYF.

In its sample, this clone was seen once. V is TRBV5-1 and J is TRBJ2-7, with 15 nucleotides matching TRBD2. V was pared by 4 bases and J by 4 bases, with 3 bases of the junction left unmatched. This CDR3 contains 15 residues. The germline gives CDR1 SGHRS, CDR2 YFSETQ. The CDR3 reads CASSRTSGRAYEQYF. In DNA form, the CDR3 reads TGCGCCAGCAGCCGGACTAGCGGGAGGGCATACGAGCAGTACTTC. Drawing the rest from reference TRBV5-1 and TRBJ2-7, the complete variable domain is KAGVTQTPRYLIKTRGQQVTLSCSPISGHRSVSWYQQTPGQGLQFLFEYFSETQRNKGNFPGRFSGRQFSNSRSEMNVSTLELGDSALYLCASSRTSGRAYEQYFGPGTRLTVT.

This clone is a singleton in its sample. The CDR3 protein is CASSLSGSSGETQYF. DNA for the CDR3: TGTGCCAGCAGCCTTAGCGGGAGTTCAGGAGAGACCCAGTACTTC. V and J are TRBV9 and TRBJ2-5; 9 nucleotides agree with TRBD2. V trimming: 4 bases; J trimming: 4 bases; junction bases outside the gene matches: 8. CDR1 SGDLS and CDR2 YYNGEE come from the germline V gene. The CDR3 covers 15 residues.